This T cell receptor beta chain was recorded in a study of cytomegalovirus exposure and HLA in healthy donors. The study ran its PCR with 60 Vbeta and 13 Jbeta primers. Only in-frame clones appear in the TCRdb table, and some are missing; sequencing was by immunoSEQ multiplex PCR. The table for this sample gives around 31,000 clones. The V end was cut by 4 bases, the J end by 2 bases, with 12 bases between. Germline CDR1 and CDR2: ENHRY and SYGVKD. This CDR3 has 14 amino acids. In nominal health when sampled, donors likely had unrecorded immune exposures nonetheless. The V gene is TRBV10-3, the J gene TRBJ2-7; TRBD1 might be the D (6 bases). Material for sequencing was PBMCs. The sequence derives from a female donor in good health and CMV-seronegative. The CDR3 region is CAISGTTGTYEQYF. CDR3 nucleotide sequence: TGTGCCATCAGTGGAACGACAGGCACCTACGAGCAGTACTTC.